The count of the clone carrying this TCR beta chain is one. The antigen is unknown. This sample is drawn from a study of T cell repertoires in cytomegalovirus infection. Across the study: It was the public TCR beta signatures that indicated both CMV infection and matching HLA type.

From germline, CDR1 is SGHDT and CDR2 YYEEEE. Unmatched junction bases numbered 12, after V lost 4 bases and J lost 4 bases. The length of the CDR3 is 16 residues. TCRdb ran MiXCR on the reads and lists one entry per CDR3 protein. This repertoire shows 150,000 to 200,000 distinct CDR3 sequences, under 30% found once; its top ten account for approximately 31%. Study findings and constraints: The ex vivo response was dominated by HLA-C-restricted CMV-specific TCR beta clonotypes. Frequencies of public TCR beta families were cumulated, and this identified carriers of CMV plus the relevant HLA.

This rearrangement joins TRBV5-6 to TRBJ2-5, with 8 bases matching TRBD1. The sequenced sample was PBMCs. This sequence originates from a human donor in good health (CMV status not recorded). Some clones in this sample may be carry-over from other donors' samples. CDR3 sequence (DNA): TGTGCCAGCAGCACCGGACAGGGAAAGATTAGAGAGACCCAGTACTTC. This gives the protein CASSTGQGKIRETQYF. Drawing the rest from reference TRBV5-6 and TRBJ2-5, the complete variable domain is DAGVTQSPTHLIKTRGQQVTLRCSPKSGHDTVSWYQQALGQGPQFIFQYYEEEERQRGNFPDRFSGHQFPNYSSELNVNALLLGDSALYLCASSTGQGKIRETQYFGPGTRLLVL.